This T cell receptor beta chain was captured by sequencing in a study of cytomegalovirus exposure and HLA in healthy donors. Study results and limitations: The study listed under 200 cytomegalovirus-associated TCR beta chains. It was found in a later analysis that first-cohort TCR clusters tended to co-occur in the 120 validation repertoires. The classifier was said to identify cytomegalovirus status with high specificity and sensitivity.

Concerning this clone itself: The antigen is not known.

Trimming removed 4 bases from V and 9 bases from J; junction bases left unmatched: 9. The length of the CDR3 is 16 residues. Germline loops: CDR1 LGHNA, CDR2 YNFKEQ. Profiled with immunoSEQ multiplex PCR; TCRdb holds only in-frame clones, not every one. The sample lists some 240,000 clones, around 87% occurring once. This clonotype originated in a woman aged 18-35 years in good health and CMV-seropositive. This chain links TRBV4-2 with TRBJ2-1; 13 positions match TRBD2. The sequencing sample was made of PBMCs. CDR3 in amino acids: CASSRPTSGGTIEQFF. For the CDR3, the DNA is TGTGCCAGCAGCCGGCCGACTAGCGGGGGGACAATTGAGCAGTTCTTC.